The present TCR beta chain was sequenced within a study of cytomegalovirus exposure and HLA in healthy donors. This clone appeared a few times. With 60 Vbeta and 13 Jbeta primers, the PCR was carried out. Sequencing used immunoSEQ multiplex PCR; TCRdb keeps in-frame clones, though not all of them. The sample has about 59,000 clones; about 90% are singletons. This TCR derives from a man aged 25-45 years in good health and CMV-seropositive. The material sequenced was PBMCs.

The DNA for the CDR3 is TGTGCCAGCAGGGGACTAGCGGGGGATCCCTACGAGCAGTACTTC. It is translated as CASRGLAGDPYEQYF. The chain combines TRBV27 with TRBJ2-7; TRBD2 aligns across 14 bases. The CDR3 loop spans 15 amino acids. The V segment lost 6 bases and the J segment 2 bases; nucleotides outside the gene matches: 3. Germline CDR1 is MNHEY and CDR2 is SMNVEV (reference sequence).